This TCR beta chain originates from a study of T cell responses to AZD1222 COVID-19 vaccine. About the research overall: Second-dose intervals of approximately 4 or approximately 12 weeks were pooled.

This CDR3 is 13 amino acids long. The germline V gene has CDR1 SGHNT and CDR2 YYREEE (reference sequence). V dropped 2 bases and J dropped 3 bases, with 9 bases sitting between them. The protocol was immunoSEQ multiplex PCR, while the TCRdb copy is restricted to in-frame clones and leaves out a portion. Of 75,000 to 95,000 clones detected, about 88% appear once; the ten largest clones hold 10% to 15%. To note about this clone: Its antigen is unknown.

General study points: Epitopes outside B.1.351 and B.1.1.7 mutated regions reportedly drew nearly half of spike TCRs. Clonal diversity may have been underestimated, and the donors were mostly white British, with more females than males. Two AZD1222 administrations were followed by greater Spike-specific TCR breadth and depth.

The chain joins TRBV5-4 to TRBJ2-7, with D hard to call. Sequenced here: peripheral blood, sampled on day 0 of AZD1222 vaccination. The sequence derives from an adult in good health. CDR3 region: CASSFGRSYEQYF. CDR3 sequence (DNA): TGTGCCAGCAGCTTTGGCAGAAGCTACGAGCAGTACTTC. Based on the CDR3 plus reference TRBV5-4 and TRBJ2-7, the full variable domain is ETGVTQSPTHLIKTRGQQVTLRCSSQSGHNTVSWYQQALGQGPQFIFQYYREEENGRGNFPPRFSGLQFPNYSSELNVNALELDDSALYLCASSFGRSYEQYFGPGTRLTVT.